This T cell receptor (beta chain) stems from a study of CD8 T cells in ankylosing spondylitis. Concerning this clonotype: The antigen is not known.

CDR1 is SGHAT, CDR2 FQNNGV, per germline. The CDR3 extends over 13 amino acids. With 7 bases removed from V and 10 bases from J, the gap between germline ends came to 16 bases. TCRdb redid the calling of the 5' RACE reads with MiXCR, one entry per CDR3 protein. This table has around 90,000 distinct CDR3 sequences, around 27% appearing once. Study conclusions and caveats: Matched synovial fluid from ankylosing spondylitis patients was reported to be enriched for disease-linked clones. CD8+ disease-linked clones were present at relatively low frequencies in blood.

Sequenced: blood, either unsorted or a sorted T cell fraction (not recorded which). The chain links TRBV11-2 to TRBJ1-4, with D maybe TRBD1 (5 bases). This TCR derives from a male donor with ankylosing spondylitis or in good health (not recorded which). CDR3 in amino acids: CASKPFVGTKLFF. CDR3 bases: TGTGCCAGCAAGCCCTTCGTAGGGACAAAACTGTTTTTT.